The 27 T cell receptor beta chains in this list originate from one sample, sequenced in a study of blood T cell repertoires in COVID-19. Measured with immunoSEQ multiplex PCR; TCRdb has only the in-frame clones, and not every one. The data contain roughly 200,000 clones, about 84% of them seen just once; the ten biggest clones take up roughly 5.9%. Sequencing input: PBMCs or T cells enriched from blood (not recorded which). These receptor sequences come from a man aged 40-49 years with acute COVID-19.

The chain recombines TRBV7-9 with TRBJ1-2; perhaps TRBD1 as D (6 bases). Trimming left V 0 bases short and J 3 bases short, with 17 bases between. Per the germline V gene, CDR1 is SEHNR and CDR2 is FQNEAQ (reference sequence). The CDR3 runs 17 residues. The CDR3, as DNA: TGTGCCAGCAGCTTAGCGCGAGGGGGAGAGGCGGACTATGGCTACACCTTC. Translating gives CASSLARGGEADYGYTF.

This clone was seen only once. In DNA, the CDR3 is TGTGCCAGCCGCCGGGACAGCTACACAGATACGCAGTATTTT. As protein: CASRRDSYTDTQYF. The J gene is TRBJ2-3, the V gene TRBV7-9, with TRBD1 matching over 7 bases. Trimming took 8 bases from V and 2 from J; bases not matched to a gene: 7. Per the germline V gene, CDR1 is SEHNR and CDR2 is FQNEAQ (reference sequence). The CDR3 consists of 14 residues.

This chain connects TRBV18 to TRBJ1-5, with 7 bases matching TRBD1. The CDR3 is 13 residues long. Trimming took 3 bases from V and 7 from J; bases not matched to a gene: 3. Per germline, CDR1 KGHSH and CDR2 LQKENI. The CDR3 reads CASSPEQGQPQHF. The CDR3 DNA reads as TGTGCCAGCTCACCCGAACAGGGGCAGCCCCAGCATTTT.

In regard to this clone: The sample holds other DNA sequences that translate to the same CDR3. The rearrangement links TRBV19 to TRBJ1-5, with TRBD1 as a possible D gene (5 bases). Trimming left V 6 bases short and J 3 bases short, with 9 bases between. The CDR3 has 13 amino acids. Germline CDR1 and CDR2: LNHDA and SQIVND (reference sequence). For the CDR3, the DNA is TGTGCCAGTAGCACGACAGTCAATCAGCCCCAGCATTTT. Translation: CASSTTVNQPQHF.

V and J are TRBV2 and TRBJ2-1; TRBD2 matches at 7 bases. The CDR3 extends over 14 amino acids. V was pared by 6 bases and J by 15 bases, with 17 bases of the junction left unmatched. Germline CDR1 is SNHLY and CDR2 is FYNNEI. CDR3 sequence reads: CASSVGLVGGVWFF. The CDR3 DNA sequence: TGTGCCAGCAGCGTAGGACTAGTAGGTGGTGTGTGGTTCTTC.

The gene calls are TRBV5-4 and TRBJ1-6; D is uncertain. Trimming took off 0 bases at V and 7 bases at J, with 11 bases between the two ends. Germline V gene sequence: CDR1 SGHNT, CDR2 YYREEE (reference sequence). CDR3 length: 15 residues. CDR3 coding DNA: TGTGCCAGCAGCTTGGAAGGTGGGAGGAATTCACCCCTCCACTTT. Encoded protein: CASSLEGGRNSPLHF.

This chain links TRBV28 with TRBJ2-3; D might be TRBD2 (5 bases). The CDR3 extends over 14 amino acids. The germline V and J ends were trimmed by 4 bases and 6 bases, with 14 bases remaining between them. Germline V gene sequence: CDR1 MDHEN, CDR2 SYDVKM. The CDR3 loop is CASSSIQSGDTQYF. Here the CDR3 DNA reads TGTGCCAGCAGTTCTATTCAATCGGGGGATACGCAGTATTTT.

Relative to its sample, this clone is medium-sized. The chain is built from TRBV27 and TRBJ2-7; weak D call: TRBD2 (5 bases). Germline CDR1 MNHEY, CDR2 SMNVEV (reference sequence). V was trimmed by 2 bases and J by 8 bases, leaving 19 bases between them. CDR3 length: 15 amino acids. CDR3 sequence: CASSLVLSGSKKQYF. CDR3 DNA: TGTGCCAGCAGTTTAGTACTCAGCGGTTCTAAAAAGCAGTACTTC.

The chain links TRBV4-1 to TRBJ1-1, with 7 bases matching TRBD1. J was trimmed by 0 bases and V by 2 bases; bases with no gene match: 6. The CDR3 has 16 amino acids. Germline CDR1 and CDR2: MGHRA and YSYEKL. In nucleotides, the CDR3 is TGCGCCAGCAGCCAACCTCGGGACAGCTTGAACACTGAAGCTTTCTTT. This encodes CASSQPRDSLNTEAFF.

This rearrangement joins TRBV7-8 to TRBJ2-7; D possibly corresponds to TRBD2 (6 bases). Germline V CDR1 and CDR2: SGHVS, FQNEAQ. The CDR3 extends over 14 amino acids. The ends were cut back, 7 bases at V and 1 base at J, with 14 bases in the middle. CDR3 nucleotides: TGTGCCAGCACCATGAGCGGGTCTTCCTACGAGCAGTACTTC. It yields the protein CASTMSGSSYEQYF.

As regards this clone: Distinct nucleotide sequences in the sample also encode this CDR3. The rearrangement uses TRBV19 and TRBJ2-7; 9 bases match TRBD1. Germline V gives CDR1 LNHDA, CDR2 SQIVND (reference sequence). The CDR3 has 14 amino acids. J gave up 1 base and V 5 bases, and 3 bases lay outside the gene matches. DNA for the CDR3: TGTGCCAGTAGTGTGACAGGGGGATCCTACGAGCAGTACTTC. As protein: CASSVTGGSYEQYF.

In nucleotides, the CDR3 is TGCGCCAGCAGCCTCACCGGGACAGGGGGTTTCACCCAGTACTTC. Its protein product is CASSLTGTGGFTQYF. This chain connects TRBV5-1 to TRBJ2-5, with TRBD1 matching over 11 bases. Germline V gene lookup returns CDR1 SGHRS and CDR2 YFSETQ. The CDR3 totals 15 residues. J gave up 8 bases and V 4 bases, and 10 bases lay outside the gene matches.

The chain couples TRBV5-1 to TRBJ2-7, with TRBD2 identical over 8 bases. Germline V gives CDR1 SGHRS, CDR2 YFSETQ. The CDR3 length is 14 residues. V lost 0 bases and J lost 3; bases outside the gene matches: 2. This CDR3 is CASSLAGRVYEQYF. The CDR3 DNA is TGCGCCAGCAGCTTGGCCGGGAGGGTCTACGAGCAGTACTTC.

The chain combines TRBV5-1 with TRBJ2-4, with TRBD1 matching 10 bases. V lost 4 bases, J lost 2 bases, and 6 bases stayed unmatched. There are 16 residues in the CDR3. Germline values: CDR1 SGHRS, CDR2 YFSETQ. As DNA, the CDR3 is TGCGCCAGCAGCCCCGGACAGGGGGGAACCAAAAACATTCAGTACTTC. This sequence encodes CASSPGQGGTKNIQYF.

The genes are TRBV28 and TRBJ1-5; TRBD1 might be the D (5 bases). The germline V and J ends were trimmed by 2 bases and 0 bases, with 11 bases remaining between them. Germline loops: CDR1 MDHEN, CDR2 SYDVKM. The CDR3 is 16 residues long. For the CDR3, the DNA is TGTGCCAGCAGTTTAGTTCGACAGTATAGCAATCAGCCCCAGCATTTT. Translated, it gives CASSLVRQYSNQPQHF.

This chain connects TRBV9 to TRBJ1-3; unclear D gene. The CDR3 consists of 14 residues. Germline V lookup: CDR1 SGDLS, CDR2 YYNGEE. V was shortened by 0 bases and J by 0 bases, with 4 bases between the two germline ends. The chain's CDR3 is CASSVGDSGNTIYF. The CDR3, as DNA: TGTGCCAGCAGCGTAGGAGACTCTGGAAACACCATATATTTT.

The rearrangement links TRBV5-1 to TRBJ2-7, with D possibly being TRBD1 (5 bases). V lost 4 bases to trimming and J lost 7 bases, with 9 bases between them. Germline-derived CDR1 and CDR2 are SGHRS and YFSETQ. The CDR3 loop spans 11 amino acids. CDR3 in DNA: TGCGCCAGCAGCGCAGGGAAGGAGCAGTACTTC. As protein: CASSAGKEQYF. Using reference TRBV5-1 and TRBJ2-7 for the parts outside the CDR3, the full variable domain is KAGVTQTPRYLIKTRGQQVTLSCSPISGHRSVSWYQQTPGQGLQFLFEYFSETQRNKGNFPGRFSGRQFSNSRSEMNVSTLELGDSALYLCASSAGKEQYFGPGTRLTVT.

V is TRBV12-3 or TRBV12-4 and J is TRBJ2-1; no definite D call. The CDR3 runs 13 residues. The V and J ends lost 5 bases and 5 bases respectively, with 10 bases between them. CDR3 sequence reads: CASSLRLDNEQFF. CDR3 nucleotides: TGTGCCAGCAGTCTTCGACTCGACAATGAGCAGTTCTTC.

V and J are TRBV15 and TRBJ2-5, with a weak D call TRBD1 (6 bases). V was cut by 2 bases and J by 9 bases, with 19 bases left in between. The CDR3 has 15 residues. Germline CDR1 and CDR2: LNHNV and YYDKDF (reference sequence). CDR3 in DNA: TGTGCCACCAGCAGAATAGCAGGGAACCCAGGGGCCCAGTACTTC. Encoded protein: CATSRIAGNPGAQYF.

The rearrangement joins TRBV10-2 to TRBJ2-5; 8 bases map to TRBD1. This CDR3 has 13 residues. V lost 7 bases, J lost 3 bases, and 4 bases stayed unmatched. Germline V CDR1 and CDR2: WSHSY, SAAADI. CDR3 nucleotides: TGCGCCAGCAATTCGGACAGGGAAGAGACCCAGTACTTC. It specifies CASNSDREETQYF.

This chain connects TRBV28 to TRBJ1-5; 9 nucleotides agree with TRBD1. The germline CDR1 and CDR2 sequences are MDHEN and SYDVKM. With V trimmed by 3 bases and J by 6 bases, 9 bases remained unmatched. The CDR3 covers 16 residues. CDR3 region: CASSFFVNRGPQPQHF. DNA for the CDR3: TGTGCCAGCAGTTTTTTTGTCAACAGGGGGCCTCAGCCCCAGCATTTT.

This chain connects TRBV19 to TRBJ2-3, with 9 positions matching TRBD2. The CDR3 runs 18 residues. V gave up 4 bases and J gave up 4 bases; unmatched junction bases: 15. The germline gives CDR1 LNHDA, CDR2 SQIVND (reference sequence). In nucleotides, the CDR3 is TGTGCCAGTAGTAGGGGGCGGCTAGCGGGGTCGGGAGCAGATACGCAGTATTTT. Translated: CASSRGRLAGSGADTQYF.

The chain uses TRBV5-1 and TRBJ2-2; 9 positions match TRBD2. Germline trimming cut 5 bases from V and 7 bases from J; bases unmatched to any gene: 12. The CDR3 has 16 residues. Germline loops: CDR1 SGHRS, CDR2 YFSETQ. Here the CDR3 reads CASRAPGLALHGELFF. The CDR3 region has the DNA TGCGCCAGCAGGGCTCCGGGACTAGCCTTACACGGGGAGCTGTTTTTT.

V usage is TRBV11-2 and J usage is TRBJ2-7; D may be TRBD1 (6 bases). The germline gives CDR1 SGHAT, CDR2 FQNNGV. V lost 6 bases and J 3 bases, leaving 6 bases between the germline ends. This CDR3 region has 11 residues. The CDR3 DNA follows: TGTGCCAGCAGAGGGGGCTACGAGCAGTACTTC. Its translation: CASRGGYEQYF.

The J gene is TRBJ1-5, the V gene TRBV7-2; D uncertain. From germline, CDR1 is SGHTA and CDR2 FQGNSA. The CDR3 runs to 14 residues. Trimming removed 2 bases at V and 6 bases at J, with 11 bases between. The CDR3 reads CASSLSPTGQPQHF. CDR3 nucleotides: TGTGCCAGCAGCTTAAGCCCTACTGGTCAGCCCCAGCATTTT.

The chain is built from TRBV4-1 and TRBJ2-1; TRBD2 aligns across 8 bases. This CDR3 spans 16 amino acids. Per germline, CDR1 MGHRA and CDR2 YSYEKL. The V segment lost 5 bases and the J segment 0 bases; nucleotides outside the gene matches: 6. For the CDR3, the DNA is TGCGCCAGCAGCTTTCGCGGGGGGAGCTCCTACAATGAGCAGTTCTTC. This codes for CASSFRGGSSYNEQFF.

The J gene is TRBJ1-2, the V gene TRBV7-9, with D possibly TRBD1 on 5 matching bases. CDR3 length: 14 amino acids. V lost 4 bases, J lost 0 bases, and 9 bases lay in between. Germline V gene data show CDR1 as SEHNR and CDR2 as FQNEAQ (reference sequence). The CDR3 spells CASSSTATNYGYTF. Here the CDR3 DNA reads TGTGCCAGCAGCTCGACAGCTACTAACTATGGCTACACCTTC.